These 32 T cell receptor beta chains came from one sample sequenced in a study of early T cells in non-severe SARS-CoV-2 infection. TCRdb independently ran MiXCR on the 5' RACE reads; one entry per CDR3 protein. The sample yields about 33,000 distinct CDR3 sequences, 5% to 6% seen once. Sample: whole blood. All receptors derive from an adult who was a healthcare worker with PCR-confirmed SARS-CoV-2 infection or an uninfected control (not recorded which).

This clonotype was found many times. J is TRBJ1-4 and V is TRBV7-3; D is uncertain. The CDR3 has 15 residues. Deletions cut 5 bases from V and 7 bases from J, with 17 bases between. Germline V gives CDR1 SGHTA, CDR2 FQGTGA. The CDR3 is CASSRSPGPGEKLFF. The DNA for the CDR3 is TGTGCCAGCAGCCGAAGTCCCGGGCCGGGTGAAAAACTGTTTTTT.

This clonotype turned up a few times. This sequence joins TRBV5-1 and TRBJ2-1, with 13 bases fitting TRBD2. The CDR3 extends over 18 amino acids. Germline loops: CDR1 SGHRS, CDR2 YFSETQ. V was clipped by 4 bases and J by 8 bases; unmatched bases: 15. The DNA for the CDR3 is TGCGCCAGCAGCCTCGCCAGCACTAGCGGGGGGGCCGGGGATGAGCAGTTCTTC. Translated, it gives CASSLASTSGGAGDEQFF.

The V and J genes are TRBV7-9 and TRBJ1-6, with D tentatively TRBD1 (5 bases). CDR1 is SEHNR and CDR2 is FQNEAQ in the germline V gene (reference sequence). The V end lost 7 bases, the J end lost 7 bases, and 14 bases lay between the germline ends. CDR3 length equals 14 residues. The CDR3 DNA sequence: TGTGCCAGCACAGAGGGGTTACCCAATTCACCCCTCCACTTT. It yields the protein CASTEGLPNSPLHF.

This clonotype was observed a handful of times. The chain has TRBV28 and TRBJ1-1; D is ambiguous. The CDR3 contains 13 residues. The germline CDR1 and CDR2 sequences are MDHEN and SYDVKM. With 7 bases removed from V and 12 bases from J, the gap between germline ends came to 21 bases. The CDR3 protein is CASTNRGDRITFF. As DNA, the CDR3 is TGTGCCAGCACCAACCGGGGTGATCGGATAACTTTCTTT.

This clonotype is labeled medium-sized (0.01 to 0.1%). The rearrangement uses TRBV7-9 and TRBJ2-3; D unclear. V was clipped by 5 bases and J by 5 bases, with 8 bases between them. Germline loops: CDR1 SEHNR, CDR2 FQNEAQ (reference sequence). The CDR3 runs to 12 residues. CDR3 DNA sequence: TGTGCCAGCAGCCGGATGGGAGATACGCAGTATTTT. It codes for CASSRMGDTQYF.

This clonotype is medium-sized. This chain joins TRBV3-1 and TRBJ2-1; D gene ambiguous. Germline V gene lookup returns CDR1 LGHDT and CDR2 YNNKEL (reference sequence). The CDR3 runs 15 residues. Trimming shortened V by 4 bases and J by 5 bases, and 15 bases separated the two germline ends. CDR3 in amino acids: CASSLITRRHNEQFF. CDR3 sequence (DNA): TGTGCCAGCAGCCTAATAACTCGCAGACACAATGAGCAGTTCTTC.

In the case of this clonotype: An end of the junction does not agree with germline; a read error may underlie this. This chain uses TRBV12-3 or TRBV12-4 with TRBJ2-1; TRBD2 might be the D (7 bases). The CDR3 runs 14 residues. CDR3 sequence reads: CASSVGGAYSEQFF. DNA for the CDR3: TGTGCCAGCAGTGTAGGGGGGGCGTACAGTGAGCAGTTCTTC.

As to this clonotype: This may be a read error, as it is one base from a much larger clone. The V gene is TRBV7-8, the J gene TRBJ1-2, with 9 nucleotides matching TRBD1. CDR1 is SGHVS, CDR2 FQNEAQ, per germline. The CDR3 consists of 15 residues. DNA of the CDR3: TGTGCCAACAGCCTCCGGGACAGGGAGTTCCATGGCTACACCTTC. Protein product: CANSLRDREFHGYTF.

This clonotype was detected many times. V gene TRBV5-1 combines with J gene TRBJ2-5, with TRBD2 matching over 7 bases. The CDR3 is 16 residues long. With V trimmed by 1 base and J by 4 bases, 10 bases remained unmatched. The germline V gene has CDR1 SGHRS and CDR2 YFSETQ. This chain's CDR3 is CASSLIGRGISETQYF. The DNA of the CDR3 is TGCGCCAGCAGCTTGATAGGGCGGGGGATCTCAGAGACCCAGTACTTC.

This chain connects TRBV5-1 to TRBJ2-1, with TRBD1 identical over 9 bases. Germline CDR1 SGHRS, CDR2 YFSETQ. The trim removed 1 base at V and 9 bases at J, leaving 5 bases unmatched. The CDR3 loop spans 14 amino acids. CDR3 sequence reads: CASSLTGGGSEQFF. CDR3 in DNA: TGCGCCAGCAGCTTGACAGGGGGCGGATCTGAGCAGTTCTTC.

Only a few counts were recorded for this clonotype. The chain employs TRBV2 and TRBJ1-6; D is ambiguous. V gave up 6 bases and J gave up 8 bases, with 11 bases separating them. CDR1 and CDR2 (germline): SNHLY, FYNNEI. The CDR3 consists of 13 residues. CDR3 amino acids: CASSALQDSPLHF. CDR3 coding DNA: TGTGCCAGCAGCGCCCTCCAGGATTCACCCCTCCACTTT.

Turning to this clonotype: A read error is possible here, since a much larger clone lies one base away. The chain has TRBV6-6 and TRBJ2-3; no clear D gene. The CDR3 is made up of 15 amino acids. Germline V gene data show CDR1 as MNHNY and CDR2 as SVGAGI (reference sequence). Deletions cut 0 bases from V and 2 bases from J, with 9 bases between. CDR3 in DNA: TGTGCCAGCAGTTACTCGGCCGGGTTCACAGATACGCAGTATTTT. Translated, it gives CASSYSAGFTDTQYF.

This clonotype was seen repeatedly, ten times or more. This chain links TRBV2 with TRBJ2-2, with 9 bases identical to TRBD1. The CDR3 is made up of 18 amino acids. V shed 5 bases, J shed 0 bases, and the junction held 10 bases outside the gene matches. Germline-derived CDR1 and CDR2 are SNHLY and FYNNEI. CDR3 region: CASSLLTGGLTNTGELFF. CDR3 nucleotide sequence: TGTGCCAGCAGTCTCCTTACAGGGGGCTTAACGAACACCGGGGAGCTGTTTTTT.

This clonotype has at least ten counts. The chain couples TRBV29-1 to TRBJ2-5; D possibly corresponds to TRBD1 (5 bases). The V end was cut by 7 bases, the J end by 4 bases, with 25 bases between. Per the germline V gene, CDR1 is SQVTM and CDR2 is ANQGSEA. The CDR3 spans 16 residues. DNA for the CDR3: TGCAGCGCCCAAATGGCTGGGGCCGTGTTAGGAGAGACCCAGTACTTC. This gives the protein CSAQMAGAVLGETQYF.

This clonotype occurred many times. The genes are TRBV7-8 and TRBJ1-3, with D possibly matching TRBD1 (5 bases). The CDR3 spans 15 residues. The V gene lost 5 bases and the J gene lost 0 bases, with 11 bases spanning the gap. Germline-derived CDR1 and CDR2 are SGHVS and FQNEAQ. CDR3: CASSMSTVSGNTIYF. The CDR3 bases are TGTGCCAGCAGCATGTCGACAGTCTCTGGAAACACCATATATTTT.

This clonotype was counted between two and nine times. The chain recombines TRBV7-6 with TRBJ2-1, with D maybe TRBD2 (5 bases). V was clipped by 1 base and J by 9 bases, with 10 bases between them. Germline V gene data show CDR1 as SGHVS and CDR2 as FNYEAQ. CDR3 size: 13 residues. As DNA, the CDR3 is TGTGCCAGCAGCTTAGGAGGGCTATCTGAGCAGTTCTTC. Translated, it gives CASSLGGLSEQFF. Combining the CDR3 with reference TRBV7-6 and TRBJ2-1 gives the whole variable domain GAGVSQSPRYKVTKRGQDVALRCDPISGHVSLYWYRQALGQGPEFLTYFNYEAQQDKSGLPNDRFSAERPEGSISTLTIQRTEQRDSAMYRCASSLGGLSEQFFGPGTRLTVL.

This clonotype was found a few times. The rearrangement links TRBV11-2 to TRBJ1-1, with D hard to call. V was clipped by 2 bases and J by 11 bases, with 12 bases between them. The CDR3 is made up of 12 amino acids. Germline V gives CDR1 SGHAT, CDR2 FQNNGV. CDR3 DNA sequence: TGTGCCAGCAGCTTAAATTCGGTGGGGGCTTTCTTT. Its translation: CASSLNSVGAFF.

J is TRBJ1-5 and V is TRBV12-3 or TRBV12-4; 9 bases fit TRBD1. This CDR3 has 16 residues. Germline trimming cut 3 bases from V and 7 bases from J; bases unmatched to any gene: 10. CDR3 sequence: CASSFRGQGESQPQHF. DNA for the CDR3: TGTGCCAGCAGTTTCAGGGGACAGGGAGAAAGCCAGCCCCAGCATTTT.

As DNA, the CDR3 is TGTGCCATCAGTGCGGACAGGGGAGTAACCGGGGAGCTGTTTTTT. It translates to CAISADRGVTGELFF. The chain links TRBV10-3 to TRBJ2-2; 9 nucleotides align to TRBD1. The CDR3 length is 15 residues. The junction had 5 bases not matched to a gene; V was cut back by 4 bases and J by 5 bases. Germline CDR1 reads ENHRY; CDR2 reads SYGVKD.

This clonotype was picked up many times. The chain employs TRBV3-1 and TRBJ2-3, with 8 bases aligning to TRBD2. Trimming cost V 7 bases and J 3 bases; bases outside gene matches: 15. From germline, CDR1 is LGHDT and CDR2 YNNKEL (reference sequence). The CDR3 is 17 residues long. In DNA form, the CDR3 reads TGTGCCAGCACCCCCGAGCGTGGCGGGGGGAGTACAGATACGCAGTATTTT. Amino acid sequence: CASTPERGGGSTDTQYF.

This clonotype was counted a few times. CDR3 protein: CASSFGQDGYTF. The CDR3 DNA sequence: TGTGCCAGCAGTTTCGGGCAGGATGGCTACACCTTC. This chain joins TRBV12-3 or TRBV12-4 and TRBJ1-2; no clear D. CDR3 length: 12 residues. The V end was cut by 3 bases, the J end by 6 bases, with 8 bases between.

This chain links TRBV20-1 with TRBJ2-1, with D perhaps matching TRBD2 (5 bases). Per the germline V gene, CDR1 is DFQATT and CDR2 is SNEGSKA (reference sequence). The V gene lost 8 bases and the J gene lost 2 bases, with 16 bases spanning the gap. The CDR3 extends over 14 amino acids. CDR3 DNA sequence: TGCAGTACCTTTGGACTGAGGGCCTACAATGAGCAGTTCTTC. It codes for CSTFGLRAYNEQFF.

There are a few counts of this clonotype. V and J are TRBV4-3 and TRBJ1-2, with D unresolved. V lost 1 base and J 11 bases, leaving 17 bases between the germline ends. Germline V gene sequence: CDR1 LGHNA, CDR2 YSLEER. The CDR3 covers 14 residues. The CDR3 nucleotides are TGCGCCAGCAGCCAAGCCAGTAGGGAAAGCATATACACCTTC. Translation gives CASSQASRESIYTF.

The chain's CDR3 is CSVRTGDRINEQFF. In DNA form, the CDR3 reads TGCAGCGTCCGGACAGGGGATAGGATCAATGAGCAGTTCTTC. The chain combines TRBV29-1 with TRBJ2-1; TRBD1 agrees at 9 bases. V lost 6 bases and J lost 6; bases outside the gene matches: 9. This CDR3 has 14 residues. The V gene's germline CDR1 is SQVTM and CDR2 ANQGSEA.

The rearrangement links TRBV7-8 to TRBJ2-1, with TRBD1 as a possible D gene (5 bases). Trimming removed 0 bases from V and 5 bases from J, with 20 bases in between. The CDR3 consists of 18 residues. Germline assignment: CDR1 SGHVS and CDR2 FQNEAQ. CDR3 DNA sequence: TGTGCCAGCAGCTTAGCGGACGTTCGAAGGGGTAAAAACAATGAGCAGTTCTTC. It codes for CASSLADVRRGKNNEQFF.

A few counts support this clonotype. This chain connects TRBV12-3 or TRBV12-4 to TRBJ2-5; D ambiguous. The CDR3 has 11 amino acids. The ends were cut back, 3 bases at V and 9 bases at J, with 8 bases in the middle. The CDR3 coding sequence is TGTGCCAGCAGTTTTAGAGGACCCCAGTACTTC. This gives the protein CASSFRGPQYF.

This clonotype appeared many times. V is TRBV20-1 and J is TRBJ2-3; D might be TRBD2 (6 bases). Deletions cut 3 bases from V and 2 bases from J, with 18 bases between. The CDR3 consists of 16 residues. Germline V gene lookup returns CDR1 DFQATT and CDR2 SNEGSKA (reference sequence). The CDR3 protein is CSARGPGRTFTDTQYF. The CDR3 DNA reads as TGCAGTGCTAGGGGCCCAGGGAGGACTTTCACAGATACGCAGTATTTT.

This clonotype was found many times. The J gene is TRBJ2-5, the V gene TRBV24-1, with 16 bases fitting TRBD2. CDR1 KGHDR and CDR2 SFDVKD come from the germline V gene. The trim removed 3 bases at V and 4 bases at J, leaving 1 base unmatched. This CDR3 spans 16 amino acids. The CDR3 nucleotides are TGTGCCACCAGTGATGGGACTAGCGGGGGGGCAGAGACCCAGTACTTC. Protein product: CATSDGTSGGAETQYF.

This clonotype was observed many times. The chain has TRBV14 and TRBJ2-1; D is unclear. Trimming took off 3 bases at V and 6 bases at J, with 0 bases between the two ends. Germline CDR1 reads SGHDN; CDR2 reads FVKESK. The CDR3 contains 10 residues. The DNA for the CDR3 is TGTGCCAGCAGCCACAATGAGCAGTTCTTC. This sequence encodes CASSHNEQFF.

This clonotype was observed many times. The rearrangement joins TRBV6-2 or TRBV6-3 to TRBJ2-7, with D unclear. CDR1 is MNHEY, CDR2 SVGEGT, per germline. The V end lost 6 bases, the J end lost 3 bases, and 15 bases lay between the germline ends. This CDR3 comprises 14 residues. This CDR3 reads CASSPSASYYEQYF. CDR3 in DNA: TGTGCCAGCAGCCCCTCCGCGTCCTACTACGAGCAGTACTTC.

This clonotype appeared many times. The J gene is TRBJ2-1, the V gene TRBV7-2; 11 bases align to TRBD2. V gave up 0 bases and J gave up 7 bases; unmatched junction bases: 5. Germline V CDR1 and CDR2: SGHTA, FQGNSA. The CDR3 length is 16 residues. CDR3 amino acids: CASSLAFSGGVNEQFF. The CDR3 DNA sequence: TGTGCCAGCAGCTTAGCATTTAGCGGGGGGGTTAATGAGCAGTTCTTC.

Ten or more counts support this clonotype. V usage is TRBV30 and J usage is TRBJ1-6; perhaps TRBD1 as D (5 bases). The length of the CDR3 is 12 residues. The V gene lost 5 bases and the J gene lost 13 bases, with 15 bases spanning the gap. Germline CDR1 GTSNPN, CDR2 SVGIG (reference sequence). The CDR3 nucleotides read TGTGCCTGGGGTGGGACCCGAGCGCCCCTCCACTTT. It encodes CAWGGTRAPLHF.